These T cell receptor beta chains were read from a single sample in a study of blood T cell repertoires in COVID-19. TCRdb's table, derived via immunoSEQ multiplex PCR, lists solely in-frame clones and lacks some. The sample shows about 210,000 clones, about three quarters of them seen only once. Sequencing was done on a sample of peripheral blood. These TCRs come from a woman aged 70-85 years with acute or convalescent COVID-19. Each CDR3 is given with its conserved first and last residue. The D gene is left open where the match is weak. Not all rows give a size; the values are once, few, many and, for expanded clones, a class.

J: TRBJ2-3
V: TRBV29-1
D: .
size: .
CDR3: CSVERGADTQYF
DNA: TGCAGCGTGGAACGGGGGGCGGATACGCAGTATTTT

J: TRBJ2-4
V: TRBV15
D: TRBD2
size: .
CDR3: CATSSFSGGVGRTKNIQYF
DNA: TGTGCCACCAGCAGTTTTAGCGGGGGGGTAGGGCGGACCAAAAACATTCAGTACTTC

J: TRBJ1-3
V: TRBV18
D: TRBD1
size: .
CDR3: CASSPPWGQEFRNTIYF
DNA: TGTGCCAGCTCACCTCCATGGGGACAGGAGTTTCGAAACACCATATATTTT

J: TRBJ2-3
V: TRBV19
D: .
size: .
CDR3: CASSISRGGIGDTQYF
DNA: TGTGCCAGTAGTATATCGCGGGGCGGGATAGGGGATACGCAGTATTTT

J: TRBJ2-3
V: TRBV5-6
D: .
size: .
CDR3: CASSLTDTQYF
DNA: TGTGCCAGCAGCCTAACAGATACGCAGTATTTT

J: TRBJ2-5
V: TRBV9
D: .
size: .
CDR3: CASSASTRVETQYF
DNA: TGTGCCAGCAGCGCCTCGACTAGGGTCGAGACCCAGTACTTC

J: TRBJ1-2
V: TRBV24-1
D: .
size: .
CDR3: CATSDKTGYGYTF
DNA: TGTGCCACCAGTGATAAGACAGGCTATGGCTACACCTTC

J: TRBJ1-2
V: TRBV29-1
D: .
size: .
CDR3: CSVVQGPFNRDGYTF
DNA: TGCAGCGTTGTACAGGGACCCTTCAATAGGGATGGCTACACCTTC

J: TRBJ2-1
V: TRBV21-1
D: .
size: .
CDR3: CASSFRRTSGGAVVNEQFF
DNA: TGTGCCAGCAGCTTCCGAAGAACTAGCGGGGGGGCCGTGGTCAATGAGCAGTTCTTC

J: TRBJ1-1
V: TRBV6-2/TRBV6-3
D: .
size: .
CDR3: CASSYGGVWTEAFF
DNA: TGTGCCAGCAGTTACGGCGGGGTCTGGACTGAAGCTTTCTTT

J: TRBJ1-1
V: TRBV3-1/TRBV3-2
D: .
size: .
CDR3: CASSQIGGALTEAFF
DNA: TGTGCCAGCAGCCAGATTGGGGGCGCGTTGACTGAAGCTTTCTTT

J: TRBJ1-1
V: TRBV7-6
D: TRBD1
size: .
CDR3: CASSSSDRGQAFF
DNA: TGTGCCAGCAGCTCCTCTGACAGGGGCCAAGCTTTCTTT

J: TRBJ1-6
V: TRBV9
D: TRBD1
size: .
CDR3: CASSLRSGTDSYNSPLHF
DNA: TGTGCCAGCAGCCTTCGGTCCGGGACAGACTCCTATAATTCACCCCTCCACTTT

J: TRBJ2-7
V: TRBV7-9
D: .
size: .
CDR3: CASSPPGVHEQYF
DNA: TGTGCCAGCAGCCCGCCGGGGGTGCACGAGCAGTACTTC

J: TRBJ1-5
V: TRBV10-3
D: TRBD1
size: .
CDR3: CAISESGDRNQPQHF
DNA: TGTGCCATCAGTGAGTCGGGGGACAGGAATCAGCCCCAGCATTTT

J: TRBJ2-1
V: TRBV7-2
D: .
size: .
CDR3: CASSLVASSYNEQFF
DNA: TGTGCCAGCAGCTTAGTCGCGAGCTCCTACAATGAGCAGTTCTTC

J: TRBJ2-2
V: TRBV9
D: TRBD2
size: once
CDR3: CASSVLSGSGGAPTGELFF
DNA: TGTGCCAGCAGCGTATTATCGGGTAGCGGGGGGGCCCCCACCGGGGAGCTGTTTTTT

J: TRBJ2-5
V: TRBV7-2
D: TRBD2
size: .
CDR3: CASSPTWTSGGETQYF
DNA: TGTGCCAGCAGCCCTACCTGGACTAGCGGGGGGGAGACCCAGTACTTC

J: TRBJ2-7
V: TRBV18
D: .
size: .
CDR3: CASSPGAAGVYEQYF
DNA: TGTGCCAGCTCACCTGGGGCGGCTGGGGTCTACGAGCAGTACTTC

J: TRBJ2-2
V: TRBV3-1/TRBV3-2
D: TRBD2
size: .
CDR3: CASSQGGGGTNTGELFF
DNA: TGTGCCAGCAGCCAAGGTGGCGGGGGGACGAACACCGGGGAGCTGTTTTTT

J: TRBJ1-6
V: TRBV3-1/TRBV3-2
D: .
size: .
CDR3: CASSRGQRGSPLHF
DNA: TGTGCCAGCAGCCGTGGACAGCGGGGTTCACCCCTCCACTTT

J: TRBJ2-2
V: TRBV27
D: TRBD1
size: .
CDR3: CASSWGQGVTGELFF
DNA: TGTGCCAGCAGTTGGGGACAGGGTGTAACCGGGGAGCTGTTTTTT

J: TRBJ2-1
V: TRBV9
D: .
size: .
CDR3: CASSGGGHRSYNEQFF
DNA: TGTGCCAGCAGCGGAGGGGGACACCGCTCCTACAATGAGCAGTTCTTC

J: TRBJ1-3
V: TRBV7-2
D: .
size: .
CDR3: CASSSTGNTIYF
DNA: TGTGCCAGCAGCTCCACAGGGAACACCATATATTTT

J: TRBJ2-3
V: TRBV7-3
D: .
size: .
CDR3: CASSLMLGGDTQYF
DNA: TGTGCCAGCAGCTTAATGCTGGGGGGAGATACGCAGTATTTT

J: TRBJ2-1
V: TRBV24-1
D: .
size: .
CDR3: CATSDPRRVGASSYNEQFF
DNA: TGTGCCACCAGTGATCCCCGGCGGGTGGGGGCTAGCTCCTACAATGAGCAGTTCTTC

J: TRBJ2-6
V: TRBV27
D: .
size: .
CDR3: CASTNSGANVLTF
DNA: TGTGCCAGCACCAACTCTGGGGCCAACGTCCTGACTTTC

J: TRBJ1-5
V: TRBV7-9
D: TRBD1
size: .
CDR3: CASSPGTVGNQPQHF
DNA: TGTGCCAGCAGCCCCGGGACAGTCGGTAATCAGCCCCAGCATTTT

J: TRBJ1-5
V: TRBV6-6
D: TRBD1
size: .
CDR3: CASSFHPGQGSQPQHF
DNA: TGTGCCAGCAGTTTTCATCCGGGACAGGGGAGTCAGCCCCAGCATTTT

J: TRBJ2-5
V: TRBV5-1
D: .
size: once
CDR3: CASSLGDGGETQYF
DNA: TGCGCCAGCAGCTTGGGGGACGGGGGAGAGACCCAGTACTTC

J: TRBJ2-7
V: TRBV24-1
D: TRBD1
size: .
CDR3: CATMTGPFYEQYF
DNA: TGTGCCACAATGACAGGGCCTTTCTACGAGCAGTACTTC

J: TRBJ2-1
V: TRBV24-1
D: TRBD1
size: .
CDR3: CASSGTGDEQFF
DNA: TGTGCCTCCTCCGGGACAGGTGACGAGCAGTTCTTC

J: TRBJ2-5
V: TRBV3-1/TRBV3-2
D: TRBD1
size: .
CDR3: CASSQKRGLETQYF
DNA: TGTGCCAGCAGCCAAAAAAGGGGGCTAGAGACCCAGTACTTC

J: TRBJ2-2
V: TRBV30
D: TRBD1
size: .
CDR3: CACWNRGSTGELFF
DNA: TGTGCCTGTTGGAACAGGGGTTCCACCGGGGAGCTGTTTTTT

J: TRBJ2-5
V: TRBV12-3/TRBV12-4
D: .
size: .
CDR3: CASSSNRETQYF
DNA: TGTGCCAGCAGTTCCAACAGGGAGACCCAGTACTTC

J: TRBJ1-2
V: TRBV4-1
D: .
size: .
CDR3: CASSQDRRNNYGYTF
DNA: TGCGCCAGCAGCCAAGACCGCAGAAACAACTATGGCTACACCTTC

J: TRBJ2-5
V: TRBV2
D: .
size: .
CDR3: CASSEQGRQETQYF
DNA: TGTGCCAGCAGTGAACAGGGGCGTCAAGAGACCCAGTACTTC

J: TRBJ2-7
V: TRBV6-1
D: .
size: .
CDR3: CASSEAAGDYEQYF
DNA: TGTGCCAGCAGTGAAGCCGCAGGGGACTACGAGCAGTACTTC

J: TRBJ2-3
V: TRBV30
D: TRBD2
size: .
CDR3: CAWKPGLDVAGGRDTQYF
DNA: TGTGCCTGGAAACCTGGTCTAGATGTAGCGGGGGGGCGTGATACGCAGTATTTT

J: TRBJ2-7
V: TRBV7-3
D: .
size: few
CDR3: CASSRDLLSDEQYF
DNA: TGTGCCAGCAGCCGAGATCTTCTAAGCGACGAGCAGTACTTC

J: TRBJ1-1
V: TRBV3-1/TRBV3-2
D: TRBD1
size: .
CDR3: CASTLQGVRGNTEAFF
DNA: TGTGCCAGCACCCTCCAGGGGGTGAGGGGGAACACTGAAGCTTTCTTT